This is a list of T cell receptor beta chains from one sample in a study of shared clonotypes between healthy human individuals. Some clones are missing from TCRdb's copy, which holds only in-frame ones; the method was immunoSEQ multiplex PCR. The sample records roughly 76,000 clones, roughly two thirds being singletons. The sequenced material came from memory CD8+ T cells sorted from blood. The receptor set was obtained from a man aged 25-45 years in good health. Both conserved end residues are part of each CDR3. The D gene is left open where the match is weak. Clone size is shown for a subset of rows, as once, few, many or a class of expanded clone.

V gene	J gene	D gene	clone size	CDR3 DNA	CDR3 protein
TRBV19	TRBJ2-1	TRBD1	NA	TGTGCCAGTAGTATAGTAGGGACAGGACCATACAATGAGCAGTTCTTC	CASSIVGTGPYNEQFF
TRBV6-1	TRBJ2-3	NA	NA	TGTGCCAGCAGTGAACGTGTGTCCGCAGATACGCAGTATTTT	CASSERVSADTQYF
TRBV4-1	TRBJ2-7	NA	NA	TGCGCCAGCAGCCAAGCCATTGGCGGAGGCTACGAGCAGTACTTC	CASSQAIGGGYEQYF
TRBV7-2	TRBJ2-7	NA	NA	TGTGCCAGCAGCTTAATGGGTGCCTACGAGCAGTACTTC	CASSLMGAYEQYF
TRBV7-9	TRBJ2-1	NA	once	TGTGCCAGCAGCTTCAATGCGGTTGTCAATGAGCAGTTCTTC	CASSFNAVVNEQFF
TRBV2	TRBJ1-5	NA	NA	TGTGCCAGCAGAAAACTTCAGGGGAATGATCAGCCCCAGCATTTT	CASRKLQGNDQPQHF
TRBV28	TRBJ2-2	NA	NA	TGTGCCAGCATAGAGACTACTGAGACCGGGGAGCTGTTTTTT	CASIETTETGELFF
TRBV7-9	TRBJ2-1	TRBD2	few	TGTGCCAGCAGCTTGCAGACTAGCGGCGTTAACAATGAGCAGTTCTTC	CASSLQTSGVNNEQFF
TRBV7-9	TRBJ2-7	NA	many	TGTGCCAGCAGCCCCGCAGCGGATAACAACGAGCAGTACTTC	CASSPAADNNEQYF
TRBV25-1	TRBJ2-3	TRBD2	NA	TGTGCCAGCAGCGGAGTACTAGCGAACACAGATACGCAGTATTTT	CASSGVLANTDTQYF
TRBV5-4	TRBJ2-5	NA	NA	TGTGCCATCGGAGACGAAACTCTGGAGACCCAGTACTTC	CAIGDETLETQYF
TRBV7-2	TRBJ2-3	NA	NA	TGTGCCAGCAGCTTTAGAGGGAGGTCAACAGATACGCAGTATTTT	CASSFRGRSTDTQYF
TRBV10-3	TRBJ2-7	NA	NA	TGTGCGGCAGGGCGAAAAGGCCAATACGAGCAGTACTTC	CAAGRKGQYEQYF
TRBV30	TRBJ2-7	TRBD1	NA	TGTGCCTTGACAGGGTCTAAATACGAGCAGTACTTC	CALTGSKYEQYF
TRBV4-3	TRBJ1-2	TRBD1	once	TGCGCCAGCAGCCAAGCTCCGGACAGGGGGGGGTATGGCTACACCTTC	CASSQAPDRGGYGYTF
TRBV2	TRBJ1-1	TRBD1	NA	TGTGCCACGCAAGACAGGGAGGACACTGAAGCTTTCTTT	CATQDREDTEAFF
TRBV29-1	TRBJ2-5	TRBD2	NA	TGCAGCGTTGATGGGACCAGCGGGACTTCACGCGAGACCCAGTACTTC	CSVDGTSGTSRETQYF
TRBV4-1	TRBJ1-5	NA	NA	TGCGCCAGCAGCCAAGCCGGTAATCAGCCCCAGCATTTT	CASSQAGNQPQHF